The 7 T cell receptor beta chains given below trace back to one sample, sequenced in a study of shared clonotypes between healthy human individuals. Naive CD8 isolation took CD45RO-negative cells positively selected for CCR7 and excluded terminally differentiated effector memory CD45RA+ cells. Clones were sequenced by immunoSEQ multiplex PCR, and TCRdb holds only the in-frame ones, with some missing. The sample carries about 2.1 million clones, 85% to 95% recorded once. The sequencing sample was made of naive CD8+ T cells from PBMCs. Every receptor here comes from a man aged 18 to 30 in good health. Some clones in this sample may be carry-over from other donors' samples.

On this clone: Distinct nucleotide sequences in the sample also encode this CDR3. The gene calls are TRBV10-3 and TRBJ2-2; no clear D gene. Per the germline V gene, CDR1 is ENHRY and CDR2 is SYGVKD. This CDR3 has 11 amino acids. The V end was cut by 0 bases, the J end by 8 bases, with 1 base between. The CDR3 spells CAISESGELFF. The CDR3, as DNA: TGTGCCATCAGTGAGTCAGGGGAGCTGTTTTTT.

J is TRBJ2-7 and V is TRBV5-4; TRBD1 might be the D (6 bases). The ends were cut back, 4 bases at V and 6 bases at J, with 20 bases in the middle. The CDR3 extends over 15 amino acids. CDR1 and CDR2 (germline): SGHNT, YYREEE (reference sequence). The DNA of the CDR3 is TGTGCCAGCAGCGAAAGAACAGGGCGGGCCATCGAGCAGTACTTC. This encodes CASSERTGRAIEQYF. Full variable domain (rest looked up from reference TRBV5-4 and TRBJ2-7): ETGVTQSPTHLIKTRGQQVTLRCSSQSGHNTVSWYQQALGQGPQFIFQYYREEENGRGNFPPRFSGLQFPNYSSELNVNALELDDSALYLCASSERTGRAIEQYFGPGTRLTVT.

This clone was observed once. The chain joins TRBV27 to TRBJ2-2, with D possibly matching TRBD1 (6 bases). CDR3 length: 14 amino acids. V lost 6 bases to trimming and J lost 3 bases, with 11 bases between them. Germline-derived CDR1 and CDR2 are MNHEY and SMNVEV (reference sequence). CDR3: CASRWDTYTGELFF. As DNA, the CDR3 is TGTGCCAGCAGGTGGGACACCTACACCGGGGAGCTGTTTTTT.

The count of this clone is one. The chain recombines TRBV12-5 with TRBJ2-3; D unresolved. CDR1 is LGHNT and CDR2 is FRNRAP in the germline V gene. Trimming took off 6 bases at V and 7 bases at J, with 8 bases between the two ends. This CDR3 has 11 residues. CDR3 nucleotide sequence: TGTGCTAGTGGGACCTCAAATACGCAGTATTTT. Protein: CASGTSNTQYF.

This chain connects TRBV9 to TRBJ2-7, with 7 positions matching TRBD1. This CDR3 contains 16 residues. V lost 1 base, J lost 0 bases, and 7 bases stayed unmatched. The germline V gene encodes CDR1 SGDLS and CDR2 YYNGEE. In DNA, the CDR3 is TGTGCCAGCAGCGTATACTCGGACAGGAGCTCCTACGAGCAGTACTTC. Translation gives CASSVYSDRSSYEQYF. The variable domain in full, completed from reference TRBV9 and TRBJ2-7, reads DSGVTQTPKHLITATGQRVTLRCSPRSGDLSVYWYQQSLDQGLQFLIQYYNGEERAKGNILERFSAQQFPDLHSELNLSSLELGDSALYFCASSVYSDRSSYEQYFGPGTRLTVT.

The chain recombines TRBV6-5 with TRBJ1-2; no clear D gene. The CDR3 extends over 14 amino acids. V lost 2 bases, J lost 1 base, and 8 bases lay in between. CDR1 is MNHEY and CDR2 is SVGAGI in the germline V gene. Written as DNA, the CDR3 is TGTGCCAGCAGTTACGCTGGGGATAACTATGGCTACACCTTC. Translating gives CASSYAGDNYGYTF.

This clone was counted a single time. The chain has TRBV2 and TRBJ2-5; 7 bases are shared with TRBD2. The germline V gene encodes CDR1 SNHLY and CDR2 FYNNEI. The CDR3 is made up of 15 amino acids. The trim removed 5 bases at V and 2 bases at J, leaving 8 bases unmatched. The CDR3 is CASSFWAGLQETQYF. The CDR3, as DNA: TGTGCCAGCAGTTTCTGGGCGGGACTACAAGAGACCCAGTACTTC. The variable domain in full, completed from reference TRBV2 and TRBJ2-5, reads EPEVTQTPSHQVTQMGQEVILRCVPISNHLYFYWYRQILGQKVEFLVSFYNNEISEKSEIFDDQFSVERPDGSNFTLKIRSTKLEDSAMYFCASSFWAGLQETQYFGPGTRLLVL.